Listed below are T cell receptor beta chains from one sample, sequenced in a study of T cell repertoires in cytomegalovirus infection. TCRdb re-analysed the reads in MiXCR, keeping a single row per CDR3 protein. The data show about 150,000 distinct CDR3 sequences, with more than 30% seen just once and roughly 47% held by the top ten. Their specific antigens are unknown. The sample here was CD8+ T cells from cultured PBMCs, taken from culture after CMV antigen stimulation. The receptors were sampled from a human donor in good health (CMV status not recorded). Some clones in this sample may be carry-over from other donors' samples. The CDR3 runs from the conserved cysteine through the conserved F or W. The D gene is left open where the match is weak. Clone size is given for some rows only: seen once, a few or many times, or a class if the clone is expanded.

TRBJ2-7 | TRBV29-1 | TRBD1 | - | CSVVGRTGGEYEQYF | TGCAGCGTAGTGGGCCGGACAGGGGGCGAGTACGAGCAGTACTTC
TRBJ2-1 | TRBV7-9 | - | few | CASSYAGTGYYNEQFF | TGTGCCAGCAGCTACGCCGGCACCGGCTATTACAATGAGCAGTTCTTC
TRBJ2-5 | TRBV5-6 | - | few | CASSYDRDLETQYF | TGTGCCAGCAGCTACGACAGGGACTTGGAGACCCAGTACTTC
TRBJ2-1 | TRBV7-8 | TRBD1 | few | CASTMFKGAGNEQFF | TGTGCCAGCACCATGTTTAAGGGGGCAGGAAATGAGCAGTTCTTC
TRBJ1-1 | TRBV6-5 | - | few | CASSYSREGPLTRDAFF | TGTGCCAGCAGTTACTCGAGAGAGGGGCCCCTTACCCGTGATGCTTTCTTT
TRBJ2-5 | TRBV7-8 | - | few | CASSSYIETQYF | TGTGCCAGCAGCTCCTATATCGAGACCCAGTACTTC
TRBJ2-1 | TRBV27 | - | - | CASSPPQRDEQFF | TGTGCCAGCAGCCCCCCCCAGCGCGATGAGCAGTTCTTC
TRBJ2-3 | TRBV28 | - | - | CASSLGGGAIDTQYF | TGTGCCAGCAGTTTAGGTGGGGGGGCTATAGATACGCAGTATTTT
TRBJ1-2 | TRBV5-1 | TRBD1 | - | CASSSEDRGYGYTF | TGCGCCAGCAGCTCGGAGGACAGGGGGTATGGCTACACCTTC
TRBJ2-7 | TRBV11-2 | - | many | CASSLPLPSTGTFSYEQYF | TGTGCCAGCAGCTTACCCTTACCGTCAACAGGAACCTTCTCCTACGAGCAGTACTTC
TRBJ2-4 | TRBV28 | - | - | CASSLDPKNIQYF | TGTGCCAGCAGTTTAGACCCCAAAAACATTCAGTACTTC
TRBJ1-1 | TRBV4-1 | - | - | CASSQVGTRNTEAFF | TGCGCCAGCAGCCAAGTAGGGACAAGGAACACTGAAGCTTTCTTT
TRBJ1-4 | TRBV7-8 | - | few | CASSPDGAGEKLFF | TGTGCCAGCAGCCCCGATGGGGCCGGTGAAAAACTGTTTTTT
TRBJ2-2 | TRBV27 | - | few | CASSFGGAPGELFF | TGTGCCAGCAGTTTTGGGGGGGCCCCCGGGGAGCTGTTTTTT
TRBJ2-3 | TRBV6-1 | TRBD2 | few | CASASLAGGRDTQYF | TGTGCCAGCGCGTCTCTGGCGGGGGGAAGGGATACGCAGTATTTT
TRBJ2-7 | TRBV29-1 | - | - | CSGNGLGNEQYF | TGCAGCGGTAACGGACTGGGAAACGAGCAGTACTTC
TRBJ2-5 | TRBV24-1 | - | - | CATRAVGRETQYF | TGTGCCACCAGAGCGGTGGGGAGGGAGACCCAGTACTTC
TRBJ2-5 | TRBV11-2 | TRBD1 | - | CASSIPGQGGQTQYF | TGTGCCAGCAGCATCCCGGGACAGGGGGGGCAGACCCAGTACTTC
TRBJ2-3 | TRBV2 | TRBD2 | - | CASSEGRGGRDTQYF | TGTGCCAGCAGTGAAGGGCGGGGGGGCAGAGATACGCAGTATTTT
TRBJ2-1 | TRBV12-3/TRBV12-4 | - | - | CASSYRGLSSYNEQFF | TGTGCCAGCAGTTACCGGGGACTTAGCTCCTACAATGAGCAGTTCTTC
TRBJ2-3 | TRBV7-8 | - | many | CASSPTGSGDTQYF | TGTGCCAGCAGCCCGACAGGATCGGGAGATACGCAGTATTTT
TRBJ1-5 | TRBV19 | TRBD1 | few | CASSDRAYSNQPQHF | TGTGCCAGTTCAGACAGGGCTTATAGCAATCAGCCCCAGCATTTT
TRBJ2-3 | TRBV29-1 | TRBD2 | - | CSADIGLAGDVGTDTQYF | TGCAGCGCTGACATTGGACTAGCGGGGGATGTAGGTACAGATACGCAGTATTTT
TRBJ1-1 | TRBV7-9 | - | - | CASSLGGPEAFF | TGTGCCAGCAGCCTAGGTGGGCCTGAAGCTTTCTTT
TRBJ2-7 | TRBV4-1 | TRBD1 | many | CASSQEPGQGVSYEQYF | TGCGCCAGCAGCCAAGAACCCGGACAGGGTGTAAGCTACGAGCAGTACTTC
TRBJ2-1 | TRBV5-4 | - | - | CASSLRGRVEQFF | TGTGCCAGCAGCTTACGGGGTAGGGTTGAGCAGTTCTTC
TRBJ2-2 | TRBV4-3 | - | - | CASTGRGQGGLHTGELFF | TGCGCCAGCACCGGGCGGGGGCAGGGGGGTTTGCACACCGGGGAGCTGTTTTTT
TRBJ2-1 | TRBV12-3/TRBV12-4 | TRBD2 | - | CASSLGLVINEQFF | TGTGCCAGCAGCCTAGGACTAGTTATCAATGAGCAGTTCTTC
TRBJ2-7 | TRBV2 | TRBD1 | many | CASTEDRRLLDEQYF | TGTGCCAGCACTGAGGACAGGAGGTTGCTCGACGAGCAGTACTTC
TRBJ2-3 | TRBV7-6 | TRBD2 | - | CASSPGTSGDFTDTQYF | TGTGCCAGCAGCCCGGGGACTAGCGGGGATTTTACAGATACGCAGTATTTT
TRBJ1-6 | TRBV4-2 | - | - | CASSQVEGYNSPLHF | TGTGCCAGCAGCCAAGTTGAGGGCTATAATTCACCCCTCCACTTT
TRBJ2-1 | TRBV6-5 | TRBD2 | few | CASSYTGGVFNEQFF | TGTGCCAGCAGTTACACCGGGGGGGTTTTCAATGAGCAGTTCTTC
TRBJ2-7 | TRBV7-8 | - | many | CASSPQDVSYEQYF | TGTGCCAGCAGCCCCCAGGACGTCTCCTACGAGCAGTACTTC
TRBJ1-5 | TRBV5-8 | - | - | CASSLTWSQPQHF | TGTGCCAGCAGCTTAACCTGGTCTCAGCCCCAGCATTTT
TRBJ2-7 | TRBV4-1 | TRBD2 | - | CASSQPTSGNYEQYF | TGCGCCAGCAGCCAACCGACTAGCGGGAACTACGAGCAGTACTTC
TRBJ1-1 | TRBV5-5 | - | - | CASSLDFDYNTEAFF | TGTGCCAGCAGCTTGGATTTTGATTATAACACTGAAGCTTTCTTT
TRBJ1-5 | TRBV28 | - | - | CASSPDSYSNQPQHF | TGTGCCAGCAGTCCGGACAGCTATAGCAATCAGCCCCAGCATTTT
TRBJ2-3 | TRBV7-3 | - | few | CASSLIGQIEKKSTDTQYF | TGTGCCAGCAGCTTAATCGGACAGATAGAAAAAAAAAGCACAGATACGCAGTATTTT
TRBJ2-5 | TRBV11-2 | - | few | CASSFTGHLQETQYF | TGTGCCAGCAGCTTTACTGGACACCTCCAAGAGACCCAGTACTTC
TRBJ1-1 | TRBV5-6 | - | - | CASSPQGFLDTEAFF | TGTGCCAGCAGCCCACAGGGTTTTCTCGACACTGAAGCTTTCTTT